These 20 T cell receptor beta chains came from one sample sequenced in a study of cytomegalovirus exposure and HLA in healthy donors. The PCR made use of 60 Vbeta and 13 Jbeta primers. The protocol was immunoSEQ multiplex PCR, while the TCRdb copy is restricted to in-frame clones and leaves out a portion. The sample comprises about 170,000 clones, approximately 78% of which are singletons, and around 0.97% rests with the top ten. Sequenced material: PBMCs. These receptors were collected from a girl between 2 and 10 years old in good health and CMV-seropositive.

The CDR3 sequence: CASSISGLADTQYF. CDR3 nucleotides: TGCGCCAGCAGCATTAGCGGTTTAGCAGATACGCAGTATTTT. This chain joins TRBV4-1 and TRBJ2-3; TRBD2 might be the D (6 bases). Germline-derived CDR1 and CDR2 are MGHRA and YSYEKL. The CDR3 length is 14 residues. Trimming cost V 5 bases and J 4 bases, with 13 bases left between them.

The gene calls are TRBV9 and TRBJ2-2; D is possibly TRBD2 (7 bases). V dropped 3 bases and J dropped 4 bases, with 16 bases sitting between them. The CDR3 has 16 residues. Germline loops: CDR1 SGDLS, CDR2 YYNGEE. CDR3 loop: CASSGGEGEVTGELFF. CDR3 sequence (DNA): TGTGCCAGCAGCGGGGGGGAGGGGGAGGTCACCGGGGAGCTGTTTTTT.

The chain links TRBV6-1 to TRBJ2-2; weak D call: TRBD2 (6 bases). The CDR3 length is 15 residues. Trimming left V 6 bases short and J 6 bases short, with 17 bases between. Germline CDR1 reads MNHNS; CDR2 reads SASEGT. CDR3 sequence: CASSQRDSRAGELFF. The CDR3 nucleotides read TGTGCCAGCAGCCAGAGGGACTCTCGGGCCGGGGAGCTGTTTTTT.

The J gene is TRBJ1-5, the V gene TRBV28; maybe TRBD1 (5 bases). CDR1 and CDR2 from the germline V gene are MDHEN and SYDVKM. The CDR3 length is 16 residues. V lost 7 bases, J lost 5 bases, and 21 bases lay in between. This CDR3 reads CASTFPAVGGHQPQHF. CDR3 bases: TGTGCCAGCACTTTCCCCGCAGTGGGGGGACATCAGCCCCAGCATTTT.

The V and J genes are TRBV27 and TRBJ2-1; TRBD2 agrees at 10 bases. The junction had 7 bases not matched to a gene; V was cut back by 6 bases and J by 5 bases. Germline lookup yields CDR1 MNHEY and CDR2 SMNVEV (reference sequence). This CDR3 has 15 amino acids. CDR3 sequence: CASSPLAGDDNEQFF. CDR3 DNA: TGTGCCAGCAGCCCTCTAGCGGGGGATGACAATGAGCAGTTCTTC.

The CDR3 DNA reads TGCGCCAGCAGCCGCGGCCAGGGGAACTACGAGCAGTACTTC. This translates into CASSRGQGNYEQYF. This chain uses TRBV4-1 with TRBJ2-7; D is perhaps TRBD1 (6 bases). Germline V gene data show CDR1 as MGHRA and CDR2 as YSYEKL. V lost 4 bases to trimming and J lost 3 bases, with 13 bases between them. CDR3 length: 14 residues.

The chain couples TRBV5-1 to TRBJ1-3, with D possibly being TRBD1 (6 bases). V was pared by 5 bases and J by 4 bases, with 13 bases between. Germline-derived CDR1 and CDR2 are SGHRS and YFSETQ. CDR3 length equals 14 residues. Here the CDR3 reads CASSQGPEGNTIYF. The CDR3 bases are TGCGCCAGCAGTCAGGGGCCGGAGGGAAACACCATATATTTT.

V gene TRBV28 combines with J gene TRBJ2-1; maybe TRBD2 (6 bases). CDR1 is MDHEN, CDR2 SYDVKM, per germline. The CDR3 runs to 13 residues. V was cut by 4 bases and J by 6 bases, with 10 bases left in between. The CDR3 loop reads CASSSSLANEQFF. The CDR3 DNA follows: TGTGCCAGCAGTTCGTCACTAGCCAATGAGCAGTTCTTC.

The V and J genes are TRBV30 and TRBJ2-7, with D possibly TRBD1 on 6 matching bases. Trimming took 0 bases from V and 9 from J, leaving 21 bases between them. CDR1 is GTSNPN and CDR2 is SVGIG in the germline V gene (reference sequence). CDR3 length: 15 amino acids. The CDR3 loop is CAWSVTGGNPTRQYF. The CDR3 DNA follows: TGTGCCTGGAGTGTAACTGGGGGCAATCCTACGAGGCAGTACTTC.

The chain is built from TRBV28 and TRBJ2-7; TRBD2 agrees at 10 bases. Losses at the gene ends were 4 bases for V and 6 bases for J; bases not matched to a gene: 3. Per the germline V gene, CDR1 is MDHEN and CDR2 is SYDVKM. The CDR3 has 13 amino acids. DNA of the CDR3: TGTGCCAGCAGTTGGCTAGCGGGAGCCGAGCAGTACTTC. It codes for CASSWLAGAEQYF.

J is TRBJ2-6 and V is TRBV25-1, with D possibly being TRBD2 (5 bases). The ends were cut back, 9 bases at V and 0 bases at J, with 9 bases in the middle. Germline V gene data show CDR1 as MGHDK and CDR2 as SYGVNS. This CDR3 has 14 residues. The CDR3 sequence is CASIGSSGANVLTF. The CDR3 coding sequence is TGTGCCAGTATTGGGAGCTCTGGGGCCAACGTCCTGACTTTC.

This clone occurred once. The V gene is TRBV4-1, the J gene TRBJ2-1; 7 bases are shared with TRBD1. Per germline, CDR1 MGHRA and CDR2 YSYEKL. This CDR3 region has 14 residues. J gave up 14 bases and V 1 base, and 11 bases lay outside the gene matches. The CDR3 DNA sequence: TGCGCCAGCAGCCAAGTCTCTCCAGAGGGACAGAAGTTCTTC. Translated: CASSQVSPEGQKFF.

This clone was observed a single time. The chain recombines TRBV29-1 with TRBJ2-3, with 8 bases fitting TRBD2. Trimming cost V 4 bases and J 2 bases; bases outside gene matches: 20. This CDR3 contains 19 residues. Per germline, CDR1 SQVTM and CDR2 ANQGSEA. This CDR3 reads CSVVGSAGGARGFTDTQYF. The CDR3 DNA reads TGCAGCGTTGTGGGGTCCGCGGGGGGCGCCCGGGGTTTCACAGATACGCAGTATTTT.

The chain links TRBV6-5 to TRBJ2-7; a possible D gene is TRBD1 (6 bases). Trimming removed 0 bases at V and 0 bases at J, with 9 bases between. Per the germline V gene, CDR1 is MNHEY and CDR2 is SVGAGI. The CDR3 contains 15 residues. The CDR3 reads CASSYSRGSSYEQYF. For the CDR3, the DNA is TGTGCCAGCAGTTACTCGAGGGGGAGCTCCTACGAGCAGTACTTC.

This sequence joins TRBV18 and TRBJ1-4, with D maybe TRBD1 (6 bases). Germline V CDR1 and CDR2: KGHSH, LQKENI. Trimming shortened V by 6 bases and J by 0 bases, and 17 bases separated the two germline ends. The CDR3 has 17 residues. The CDR3 loop is CASSLTTGKSTNEKLFF. CDR3 DNA: TGTGCCAGCTCCCTTACAACAGGGAAGTCAACTAATGAAAAACTGTTTTTT.

This chain links TRBV7-2 with TRBJ1-2; D unresolved. V lost 1 base to trimming and J lost 2 bases, with 8 bases between them. This CDR3 is 14 amino acids long. The germline V gene encodes CDR1 SGHTA and CDR2 FQGNSA. The CDR3 bases are TGTGCCAGCAGCTTAGAACAGCTAAACTATGGCTACACCTTC. Protein product: CASSLEQLNYGYTF. The complete variable domain, with remaining parts taken from reference TRBV7-2 and TRBJ1-2, reads GAGVSQSPSNKVTEKGKDVELRCDPISGHTALYWYRQSLGQGLEFLIYFQGNSAPDKSGLPSDRFSAERTGGSVSTLTIQRTQQEDSAVYLCASSLEQLNYGYTFGSGTRLTVV.

The chain joins TRBV21-1 to TRBJ2-5; the D call in the table, TRBD1, was not verified against the DNA. TRBV21-1 is a documented pseudogene. The CDR3 extends over 14 amino acids. The CDR3 DNA sequence: TGTGCCAGCAGCAAAGGGTCAGTCCAAGAGACCCAGTACTTC. This encodes CASSKGSVQETQYF.

The chain recombines TRBV18 with TRBJ2-7; D is unresolved. This CDR3 is built from 15 residues. V lost 5 bases to trimming and J lost 1 base, with 15 bases between them. The germline V gene has CDR1 KGHSH and CDR2 LQKENI. CDR3 DNA: TGTGCCAGCTCAACAAGACGGGTTTCTTCCTACGAGCAGTACTTC. This translates into CASSTRRVSSYEQYF.

This clone turned up a few times. This chain connects TRBV7-2 to TRBJ2-3; TRBD2 aligns across 8 bases. There are 13 residues in the CDR3. The germline gives CDR1 SGHTA, CDR2 FQGNSA. Trimming removed 3 bases from V and 6 bases from J; junction bases left unmatched: 2. The CDR3 is CASSFPSGDTQYF. The DNA of the CDR3 is TGTGCCAGCAGCTTTCCTAGCGGGGATACGCAGTATTTT.

The chain has TRBV7-9 and TRBJ2-1, with 8 bases identical to TRBD1. Germline trimming cut 6 bases from V and 6 bases from J; bases unmatched to any gene: 4. The CDR3 runs 13 residues. In germline, CDR1 is SEHNR, CDR2 FQNEAQ (reference sequence). The CDR3 sequence is CASSNTGGNEQFF. CDR3 DNA: TGTGCCAGCAGTAACACAGGGGGCAATGAGCAGTTCTTC.